This T cell receptor (beta chain) was retrieved from a study of blood T cell repertoires in COVID-19. Study-wide background: Specimens from acute and convalescent COVID-19 originated in the United States, Italy and Spain.

CDR1 is MDHEN, CDR2 SYDVKM, per germline. The V segment lost 4 bases and the J segment 8 bases; nucleotides outside the gene matches: 11. CDR3 length: 17 residues. As processed by the authors: Reference gene primers were amplified, and this amplification served to estimate nucleated cell counts. Here immunoSEQ multiplex PCR was the method, and the copy in TCRdb shows in-frame clones only, minus some. That table is the source of V, J and clone size, and D and trimming were worked out from the DNA. This repertoire shows some 220,000 clones, 75% to 90% found once; its top ten account for approximately 5.6%. The sample holds many counts of this clone.

The TCR sequence derives from a woman in her 70s with COVID-19, enrolled during active disease. This chain links TRBV28 with TRBJ2-1; 13 bases map to TRBD2. Input material: peripheral blood. CDR3 loop: CASSSRLAGGQRDEQFF. For the CDR3, the DNA is TGTGCCAGCAGTTCACGACTAGCGGGAGGTCAGAGGGATGAGCAGTTCTTC. The variable domain in full, completed from reference TRBV28 and TRBJ2-1, reads DVKVTQSSRYLVKRTGEKVFLECVQDMDHENMFWYRQDPGLGLRLIYFSYDVKMKEKGDIPEGYSVSREKKERFSLILESASTNQTSMYLCASSSRLAGGQRDEQFFGPGTRLTVL.